This TCR beta chain emerged from a study of blood T cell repertoires in COVID-19. Turning to the study itself: Spain, Italy and the United States supplied samples that represented acute and convalescent COVID-19.

A remark on this clone: At the DNA level, this CDR3 is encoded by other sequences in the same sample as well.

Authors' methods: How many nucleated cells were present was estimated from reference gene primer amplification. Measured with immunoSEQ multiplex PCR; TCRdb has only the in-frame clones, and not every one. That table gives V, J and clone size, and the DNA gave D and trimming. The data show about 240,000 clones, less than 90% seen once. The receptor was derived from a man in his fifties or sixties with acute or convalescent COVID-19. The specimen sequenced was peripheral blood.

Written as DNA, the CDR3 is TGTGCCAGCAGTGCCGGACAGGGAGGTTATGGCTACACCTTC. This translates into CASSAGQGGYGYTF. The chain links TRBV6-2 or TRBV6-3 to TRBJ1-2, with 8 bases matching TRBD1. This CDR3 contains 14 residues. V was pared by 5 bases and J by 5 bases, with 7 bases of the junction left unmatched. The germline CDR1 and CDR2 sequences are MNHEY and SVGEGT.